Detailed here is one T cell receptor (beta chain). This specimen comes from a study of blood T cell repertoires in COVID-19. As for the study in general: Italy, Spain and the United States were the sources of the convalescent and acute COVID-19 samples. Nucleic acid was either cDNA or gDNA, and it came from T cells, B-cell-depleted T cells, or PBMCs.

Original methodology: Reference gene primer amplification in the assay estimated nucleated cell counts. Sequencing used immunoSEQ multiplex PCR; TCRdb keeps in-frame clones, though not all of them. The V and J calls and the clone size are those of that table, but D and trimming were determined from the DNA. The table records 110,000 or so clones, more than 65% of them present only once. There are 13 residues in the CDR3. The germline V gene encodes CDR1 MNHEY and CDR2 SVGAGI. V shed 6 bases, J shed 7 bases, and the junction held 7 bases outside the gene matches. The sample taken for sequencing was peripheral blood. The receptor comes from a man aged 45-65 years with acute or convalescent COVID-19. The chain couples TRBV6-5 to TRBJ1-2, with 8 bases matching TRBD1. The DNA of the CDR3 is TGTGCCAGCAGCCCGGGACAGGTTCTTGGCTACACCTTC. Protein: CASSPGQVLGYTF.